In this sample, the clone carrying this TCR delta chain turned up once. What it recognizes is unknown. This specimen comes from a study of Vδ1+ human thymocytes. Per germline, CDR1 GEAIGNYY and CDR2 EKD. The V end was cut by 7 bases, the J end by 9 bases, with 11 bases between. The CDR3 runs 10 residues. The template was reverse-transcribed extracted RNA. Pooled V-gene forward primers with one constant-region reverse primer generated the CDR3 amplicons by multiplex PCR. TCRdb processed the multiplex PCR reads again with the CATT caller. This sample has 70,000 or so delta-chain clones; about 30% occur once, and the top ten carry over 0.2%. Study-wide results and limits: About 20% of thymic delta-chain sequences were Vdelta2, with few Vdelta3, unlike blood Vdelta1+ controls. In the thymus, TRG and TRD repertoires looked highly polyclonal with Gaussian CDR3 lengths.

Thymocytes were sorted as CD3+ TCRVdelta1+ TCRVdelta2- after alphabeta T cell depletion. This chain connects TRDV2 to TRDJ1; maybe TRDD3 (6 bases). What was sequenced was Vdelta1+ gamma-delta thymocytes from the thymus. The sample's subset: FACS-sorted CD3+ TCRalphabeta- TCRVdelta1+ TCRVdelta2- thymocytes. The source is a boy younger than two who had congenital heart surgery. The CDR3 reads CAWGMPQLIF. As DNA, the CDR3 is TGTGCCTGGGGGATGCCGCAACTCATCTTT.